This T cell receptor beta chain is from a study of blood T cell repertoires in COVID-19. About the research overall: Acute and convalescent COVID-19 samples came from the United States, Italy and Spain.

Trimming cost V 4 bases and J 5 bases; bases outside gene matches: 10. CDR1 is SGDLS and CDR2 is YYNGEE in the germline V gene. This CDR3 has 15 amino acids. Authors' analysis steps: Amplification of reference gene primers was used by the study to estimate nucleated cell counts. Assay: immunoSEQ multiplex PCR; the TCRdb copy retains only in-frame clones and omits some. V, J and clone size reflect that table, while D and trimming were determined from the DNA. Among over 150,000 clones listed, 80% to 85% were seen once. This sequence originates from a man in his 70s with active or convalescent COVID-19. Input material: peripheral blood. The chain couples TRBV9 to TRBJ2-7; TRBD1 matches at 9 bases. The CDR3 protein is CASSPIAGTGNEQYF. The CDR3 bases are TGTGCCAGCAGCCCCATCGCCGGGACAGGGAACGAGCAGTACTTC.